This T cell receptor beta chain stems from a study of blood T cells in healthy people across ages. Combining a sample-barcoded 5' primer with a J-beta primer mix, a second PCR ran for about 7 to 12 cycles. Using its own MiXCR run on the 5' RACE reads, TCRdb lists one record per CDR3 protein. This table has around 900,000 distinct CDR3 sequences, around 30% appearing once. The clonotype was recovered from a woman aged 80 or older in good health. The sample taken for sequencing was blood.

The CDR3 sequence is CASSLSPGRVCEQYF. The CDR3 nucleotides are TGTGCCAGCAGTTTGTCGCCGGGACGGGTATGCGAGCAGTACTTC. The V and J genes are TRBV28 and TRBJ2-5; D tentatively fits TRBD1 or TRBD2 (5 bases each). The J call is doubtful: the DNA matches TRBJ2-7 better. From germline, CDR1 is MDHEN and CDR2 SYDVKM. This CDR3 contains 15 residues.